The 11 T cell receptor beta chains presented below share a single source sample, sequenced in a study of identical twins. TCRdb recomputed calls from the 5' RACE reads with MiXCR, one row per CDR3 protein. The repertoire holds 550,000 to 700,000 distinct CDR3 sequences, with 9% to 10% as singletons. This sample also belongs to another study, concerning yellow fever vaccine responses in identical twins.

The material sequenced was PBMCs. Receptors were obtained from a young woman in good health.

A word on this clonotype: A much larger clone lies a single base off, so this may be a read error. The V call is TRBV6-1, the J call TRBJ2-1, with 7 nucleotides matching TRBD2. The V gene end was trimmed by 5 bases and the J gene end by 2 bases; junction bases not matched to a gene: 6. This CDR3 comprises 15 residues. Germline V gene lookup returns CDR1 MNHNS and CDR2 SASEGT. The CDR3 nucleotides are TGTGCCAGCAGTAGAGCGGGGAGCACCTACAATGAGCAGTTCTTC. It translates to CASSRAGSTYNEQFF.

Many counts were recorded for this clonotype. This sequence joins TRBV7-6 and TRBJ2-5; D is ambiguous. The CDR3 runs 15 residues. Germline loops: CDR1 SGHVS, CDR2 FNYEAQ. V was clipped by 2 bases and J by 0 bases, with 10 bases between them. The CDR3 sequence: CASSLSRADQETQYF. The CDR3 nucleotides read TGTGCCAGCAGCTTAAGTAGGGCAGACCAAGAGACCCAGTACTTC.

Only a few counts were recorded for this clonotype. The chain couples TRBV7-9 to TRBJ2-3; D gene unclear. V shed 4 bases and J shed 2 bases, with 16 bases lying between them. This CDR3 has 16 amino acids. Germline V lookup: CDR1 SEHNR, CDR2 FQNEAQ (reference sequence). The DNA for the CDR3 is TGTGCCAGCAGCTCGCAGGTCCTAACAACCACAGATACGCAGTATTTT. Its translation is CASSSQVLTTTDTQYF. Full variable domain (missing parts from reference TRBV7-9 and TRBJ2-3): DTGVSQNPRHKITKRGQNVTFRCDPISEHNRLYWYRQTLGQGPEFLTYFQNEAQLEKSRLLSDRFSAERPKGSFSTLEIQRTEQGDSAMYLCASSSQVLTTTDTQYFGPGTRLTVL.

The rearrangement joins TRBV20-1 to TRBJ2-5; TRBD2 might be the D (6 bases). The V gene lost 3 bases and the J gene lost 5 bases, with 13 bases spanning the gap. CDR1 is DFQATT, CDR2 SNEGSKA, per germline (reference sequence). The CDR3 spans 13 residues. CDR3 sequence (DNA): TGCAGTGCTAGGTCTTCTAGCGTCGAGACCCAGTACTTC. Its translation: CSARSSSVETQYF.

Only a few counts were recorded for this clonotype. The V call is TRBV5-1, the J call TRBJ2-3; D ambiguous. This CDR3 region has 13 residues. CDR1 SGHRS and CDR2 YFSETQ come from the germline V gene. Trimming removed 3 bases at V and 6 bases at J, with 11 bases between. This CDR3 is CASSSLTTDTQYF. The CDR3 bases are TGCGCCAGCAGCTCCCTTACTACGGATACGCAGTATTTT.

The rearrangement joins TRBV6-2 or TRBV6-3 to TRBJ2-1, with TRBD2 matching 14 bases. After removal of 2 bases from V and 13 bases from J, the junction contained 25 bases not matched to a gene. From germline, CDR1 is MNHEY and CDR2 SVGEGT. This CDR3 is built from 21 residues. CDR3 sequence reads: CASSYSTPGLAGAEFFLGQFF. The CDR3, as DNA: TGTGCCAGCAGTTACAGCACTCCGGGACTAGCGGGAGCGGAGTTTTTTTTGGGTCAGTTCTTC.

V gene TRBV20-1 combines with J gene TRBJ2-1; tentative D call: TRBD2 (6 bases). V lost 0 bases to trimming and J lost 7 bases, with 19 bases between them. The CDR3 is 16 amino acids. CDR1 and CDR2 (germline): DFQATT, SNEGSKA (reference sequence). The CDR3 spells CSARDRLRGGRNEQFF. In nucleotides, the CDR3 is TGCAGTGCTAGAGATCGTTTGAGGGGTGGGAGGAATGAGCAGTTCTTC.

This clonotype was found many times. The chain has TRBV6-2 or TRBV6-3 and TRBJ2-1; 7 positions agree with TRBD2. This CDR3 is 17 amino acids long. With 1 base clipped from V and 9 bases from J, the junction kept 15 bases outside the gene matches. From germline, CDR1 is MNHEY and CDR2 SVGEGT. The CDR3 here is CASSYWGGPVVQSEQFF. The CDR3 region has the DNA TGTGCCAGCAGTTACTGGGGAGGGCCGGTGGTACAGAGTGAGCAGTTCTTC.

This clonotype was observed a handful of times. The rearrangement joins TRBV19 to TRBJ2-1; unclear D gene. Trimming stripped 5 bases from V and 4 bases from J, with 12 bases between. Germline V gene sequence: CDR1 LNHDA, CDR2 SQIVND (reference sequence). This CDR3 contains 14 residues. Here the CDR3 reads CASSGLTPYNEQFF. The DNA for the CDR3 is TGTGCCAGTAGTGGCCTAACCCCTTACAATGAGCAGTTCTTC.

This clonotype occurred a few times. The chain links TRBV28 to TRBJ2-7; weak D call: TRBD2 (6 bases). The CDR3 is 14 residues long. The germline V and J ends were trimmed by 5 bases and 5 bases, with 16 bases remaining between them. Germline CDR1 reads MDHEN; CDR2 reads SYDVKM. The CDR3 sequence is CASSQTRELDEQYF. The DNA for the CDR3 is TGTGCCAGCAGTCAAACTCGGGAGTTGGACGAGCAGTACTTC. The whole variable domain, filled in from reference TRBV28 and TRBJ2-7, reads DVKVTQSSRYLVKRTGEKVFLECVQDMDHENMFWYRQDPGLGLRLIYFSYDVKMKEKGDIPEGYSVSREKKERFSLILESASTNQTSMYLCASSQTRELDEQYFGPGTRLTVT.

This clonotype occurred many times. V and J are TRBV4-2 and TRBJ2-2, with D uncertain. The CDR3 has 16 amino acids. Germline V gene data show CDR1 as LGHNA and CDR2 as YNFKEQ. The ends were cut back, 1 base at V and 3 bases at J, with 12 bases in the middle. CDR3 amino acids: CASSQVRQTYTGELFF. CDR3 sequence (DNA): TGTGCCAGCAGCCAAGTCCGTCAGACTTACACCGGGGAGCTGTTTTTT.